The sequence of this T cell receptor beta chain was determined in a study of blood T cell repertoires in COVID-19. For the study at large: From T cells, B-cell-depleted T cells, or PBMCs came the material, which was cDNA or gDNA.

Followed longitudinally, the Seattle patients had been enrolled during active infection. Germline CDR1 and CDR2: SGHTA and FQGNSA. The CDR3 has 15 residues. The trim removed 0 bases at V and 2 bases at J, leaving 4 bases unmatched. Produced via immunoSEQ multiplex PCR; TCRdb's table is partial and in-frame only. The repertoire has 220,000 or so clones, 86% of them found once; the top ten carry roughly a tenth. The chain is built from TRBV7-2 and TRBJ2-7, with 7 bases fitting TRBD2. The sequencing sample was made of peripheral blood. This clonotype originated in a woman aged 45-60 years with COVID-19, enrolled during active disease. CDR3: CASSLAGGGAYEQYF. CDR3 nucleotide sequence: TGTGCCAGCAGCTTAGCAGGCGGGGGAGCCTACGAGCAGTACTTC.